Sequencing of this T cell receptor beta chain was carried out in a study of blood T cell repertoires in COVID-19. Study as a whole: The samples span acute and convalescent COVID-19 from the United States, Italy and Spain. PBMCs, B-cell-depleted T cells, or T cells provided the cDNA or gDNA that made up the material.

Methods used by the authors: Cell counts per sample came from amplifying reference gene primers. Produced via immunoSEQ multiplex PCR; TCRdb's table is partial and in-frame only. The D gene and trimming were derived from the DNA, and the V and J assignments and clone size from that table. The repertoire holds more than 200,000 clones, with approximately 80% as singletons. The receptor's source is an elderly woman with active or convalescent COVID-19. Material: peripheral blood.

CDR3 in DNA: TGTGCCAGCAGTTCCCCTAGGGGGAGCACAGATACGCAGTATTTT. It translates to CASSSPRGSTDTQYF. This chain uses TRBV28 with TRBJ2-3, with D possibly matching TRBD1 (6 bases). The germline V gene has CDR1 MDHEN and CDR2 SYDVKM. V was clipped by 4 bases and J by 0 bases, with 11 bases between them. The CDR3 extends over 15 amino acids.